The T cell receptor beta chain described here comes from a study of blood T cell repertoires in COVID-19. Study at large: Acute and convalescent COVID-19 specimens originated in the United States, Italy and Spain. T cells, B-cell-depleted T cells, or PBMCs supplied cDNA or gDNA.

Per the study methods: Nucleated cell number was recorded as an estimate derived from reference gene primer amplification. This table comes from immunoSEQ multiplex PCR, and its TCRdb copy is limited to in-frame clones, with some not included. Clonal size and the V and J genes are those of that table, whereas D and trimming came from the DNA. The sample has under 65,000 clones; 75% to 95% are singletons. The TCR originated in a man aged 80 or over with acute or convalescent COVID-19. Sequenced material: peripheral blood.

CDR3: CASSLVPGTGEPPLHF. CDR3 nucleotide sequence: TGCGCCAGCAGCTTGGTCCCCGGGACAGGGGAACCACCCCTCCACTTT. The chain couples TRBV5-1 to TRBJ1-6; 10 bases align to TRBD1. Germline trimming cut 0 bases from V and 11 bases from J; bases unmatched to any gene: 8. The CDR3 has 16 amino acids. Germline-derived CDR1 and CDR2 are SGHRS and YFSETQ.